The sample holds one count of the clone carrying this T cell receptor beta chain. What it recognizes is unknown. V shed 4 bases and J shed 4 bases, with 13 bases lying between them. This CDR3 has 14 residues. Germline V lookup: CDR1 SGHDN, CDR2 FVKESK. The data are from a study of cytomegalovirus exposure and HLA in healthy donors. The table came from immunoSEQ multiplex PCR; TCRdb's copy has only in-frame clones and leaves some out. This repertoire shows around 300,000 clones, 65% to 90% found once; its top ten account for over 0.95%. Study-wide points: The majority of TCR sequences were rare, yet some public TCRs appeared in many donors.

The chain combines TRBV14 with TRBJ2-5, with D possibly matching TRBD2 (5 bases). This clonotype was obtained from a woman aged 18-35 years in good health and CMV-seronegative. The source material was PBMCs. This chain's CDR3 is CASSLGSIVETQYF. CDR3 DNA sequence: TGTGCCAGCAGCCTAGGGAGTATAGTAGAGACCCAGTACTTC. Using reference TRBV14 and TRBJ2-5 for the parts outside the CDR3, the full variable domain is EAGVTQFPSHSVIEKGQTVTLRCDPISGHDNLYWYRRVMGKEIKFLLHFVKESKQDESGMPNNRFLAERTGGTYSTLKVQPAELEDSGVYFCASSLGSIVETQYFGPGTRLLVL.